These 5 T cell receptor beta chains came from one sample sequenced in a study of cytomegalovirus exposure and HLA in healthy donors (dated 2017 in TCRdb). The library was built by means of the immunoSEQ multiplex PCR assay. TCRdb retrieved this table from immuneACCESS and kept in-frame rearrangements only. Not all clones are present; in checked studies, unresolved V genes account for under half, and no reason is known for the remainder. This sample is represented by tens of thousands of clones; about 90% of them were singletons. Around 3.2% of the sample comes from the top ten. The sequenced sample consisted of PBMCs. The receptors shown here come from a young man in good health and CMV-seronegative.

This clone was counted a single time. This chain uses TRBV6-5 with TRBJ1-1; no definite D call. Between the trimmed V and J ends, which lost 2 bases and 6 bases, there was a span of 4 bases. Germline CDR1 MNHEY, CDR2 SVGAGI. This CDR3 is 11 amino acids long. The DNA of the CDR3 is TGTGCCAGCAGTTACGCAGCTGAAGCTTTCTTT. Its translation: CASSYAAEAFF.

This rearrangement joins TRBV7-2 to TRBJ2-7; tentative D call: TRBD2 (6 bases). There are 15 residues in the CDR3. Trimming cost V 2 bases and J 4 bases, with 15 bases left between them. CDR1 is SGHTA, CDR2 FQGNSA, per germline. CDR3 residues: CASSLLNSGGYEQYF. The CDR3 DNA reads TGTGCCAGCAGCTTATTAAATAGCGGAGGATACGAGCAGTACTTC.

The rearrangement joins TRBV28 to TRBJ2-3, with a possible D match to TRBD2 (7 bases). CDR3 size: 15 residues. CDR1 and CDR2 from the germline V gene are MDHEN and SYDVKM. Trimming left V 4 bases short and J 2 bases short, with 13 bases between. This chain's CDR3 is CASSSTGRVTDTQYF. In nucleotides, the CDR3 is TGTGCCAGCAGTTCTACAGGGAGGGTCACAGATACGCAGTATTTT.

The rearrangement joins TRBV5-6 to TRBJ1-2; the D is unclear. CDR3 length: 13 residues. CDR1 is SGHDT and CDR2 is YYEEEE in the germline V gene. V was clipped by 4 bases and J by 2 bases, with 9 bases between them. CDR3 in DNA: TGTGCCAGCAGCAGGAGAAACAACTATGGCTACACCTTC. Residues: CASSRRNNYGYTF.

This rearrangement joins TRBV29-1 to TRBJ2-1; 7 nucleotides line up with TRBD2. The CDR3 is 13 amino acids. After removal of 3 bases from V and 6 bases from J, the junction contained 5 bases not matched to a gene. In germline, CDR1 is SQVTM, CDR2 ANQGSEA. CDR3 region: CSVDGSGFNEQFF. CDR3 bases: TGCAGCGTTGATGGTAGCGGGTTCAATGAGCAGTTCTTC.